A selection of T cell receptor beta chains follows, all from one sample in a study of T-cell reconstitution after alpha-beta-depleted transplantation in children. TCRdb reprocessed the PCR reads via MiXCR and lists one record per CDR3 protein. The sample records some 600,000 distinct CDR3 sequences, 10% to 15% being singletons. The specimen was PBMCs, mostly from graft donor cells, collected 360 days after TCRalphabeta/CD19-depleted stem cell transplant. These receptors came from a male patient under 18 who had a stem cell transplant for acute myeloid leukemia, so the T cells may come from the graft donor. Both conserved end residues are part of each CDR3. D genes are given only for firm matches. Some rows mark clone size as missing; the rest say once, few, many or name a class of expanded clone.

v_call	clone_size	j_call	d_call	cdr3_length	cdr3_nt	cdr3_aa
TRBV20-1	many	TRBJ2-7	-	16	TGCAGTGCTAGAGTTGAAGGGAGGGGGGAACACTACGAGCAGTACTTC	CSARVEGRGEHYEQYF
TRBV20-1	few	TRBJ1-5	TRBD1	15	TGCAGTGCTAGAGTTTCAGGGGGCTATCGTCAGCCCCAGCATTTT	CSARVSGGYRQPQHF
TRBV20-1	-	TRBJ2-7	-	17	TGCAGTGCTAGAGCCCTTAGAGCTAGGGACCGGGGCTACGAGCAGTACTTC	CSARALRARDRGYEQYF
TRBV28	many	TRBJ2-1	-	16	TGTGCCAGCAGCCCTCGGGGGGCGGGAAGCTACAATGAGCAGTTCTTC	CASSPRGAGSYNEQFF
TRBV12-3/TRBV12-4	many	TRBJ2-3	-	16	TGTGCCAGCAGCCAAGCGAGGGCGGGAAACACAGATACGCAGTATTTT	CASSQARAGNTDTQYF
TRBV29-1	many	TRBJ2-7	-	14	TGCAGCGTTGAAGCAGGAGGGGCAGGCTACGAGCAGTACTTC	CSVEAGGAGYEQYF
TRBV20-1	few	TRBJ2-3	-	13	TGCAGTGCTAGGCCGGCGGCGGCAGATACGCAGTATTTT	CSARPAAADTQYF
TRBV9	few	TRBJ2-3	TRBD2	18	TGTGCCAGCAGCGTAGATCCCCCTAGCGGGAGTAGTGCAGATACGCAGTATTTT	CASSVDPPSGSSADTQYF
TRBV20-1	-	TRBJ2-7	-	15	TGCAGTGCCCAGGCTAGCGCCAGGCGGGGTTACGAGCAGTACTTC	CSAQASARRGYEQYF
TRBV15	few	TRBJ2-7	-	17	TGTGCCACCAGCAGAGATTCCCCCGGGACAAGGGCCTACGAGCAGTACTTC	CATSRDSPGTRAYEQYF
TRBV5-1	-	TRBJ2-1	TRBD2	14	TGCGCCAGCAGTCAAGGACTAGCGCGCAATGAGCAGTTCTTC	CASSQGLARNEQFF
TRBV4-2	-	TRBJ2-3	-	16	TGTGCCAGCAGCCAGGAGGCGGGCATGTCGTCGGATACGCAGTATTTT	CASSQEAGMSSDTQYF
TRBV7-6	-	TRBJ2-7	TRBD1	16	TGTGCCAGCAGCTTAGGCCGGGACAGGAGCTCCTACGAGCAGTACTTC	CASSLGRDRSSYEQYF
TRBV29-1	many	TRBJ2-2	-	13	TGCAGCGGGGGGATGAAGGGGTTCGGGGAGCTGTTTTTT	CSGGMKGFGELFF
TRBV7-9	-	TRBJ2-1	-	16	TGTGCCAGCAGCCCGAGGCGGGGCGACACCCCCAATGAGCAGTTCTTC	CASSPRRGDTPNEQFF
TRBV12-3/TRBV12-4	-	TRBJ1-6	-	18	TGTGCCAGCAGTCCTTACTCGGGGGGGAGCTCCTATAATTCACCCCTCCACTTT	CASSPYSGGSSYNSPLHF
TRBV29-1	-	TRBJ2-7	TRBD2	12	TGCAGCGTCACTAGCGGGAGTTACGAGCAGTACTTC	CSVTSGSYEQYF
TRBV29-1	many	TRBJ1-5	-	13	TGCAGCGTTGAAGAACCCATAGGTCAGCCCCAGCATTTT	CSVEEPIGQPQHF
TRBV12-3/TRBV12-4	many	TRBJ2-7	TRBD2	17	TGTGCCAGCAGTTTTCGTCCCTTAGCGGGAGTCCCCTACGAGCAGTACTTC	CASSFRPLAGVPYEQYF
TRBV24-1	-	TRBJ2-1	TRBD2	14	TGTGCCACCAGTGAAGCGGGAGGCTACAATGAGCAGTTCTTC	CATSEAGGYNEQFF
TRBV9	once	TRBJ2-1	-	16	TGTGCCAGCAGCGAGGGGGGGGCGGGATCAAGAAATGAGCAGTTCTTC	CASSEGGAGSRNEQFF
TRBV4-3	many	TRBJ2-1	TRBD2	15	TGCGCCAGCAGCCAAGAACTAGCGGGACACAATGAGCAGTTCTTC	CASSQELAGHNEQFF
TRBV20-1	-	TRBJ2-1	-	17	TGCAGGTGCGGGGCTGAAGAGTATACTTACTCCTACAATGAGCAGTTCTTC	CRCGAEEYTYSYNEQFF
TRBV7-2	few	TRBJ2-2	-	17	TGTGCCAGCAGCTTAGGAAGGTACAAGTCGAACACCGGGGAGCTGTTTTTT	CASSLGRYKSNTGELFF
TRBV12-3/TRBV12-4	few	TRBJ2-3	-	17	TGTGCCAGCACTTCAAGAAGGGGTAGCGGTAGCACAGATACGCAGTATTTT	CASTSRRGSGSTDTQYF
TRBV20-1	few	TRBJ1-4	-	17	TGCAGTGCTAGAGAACTTGAAACCGGGACCCGGCCGGAAAAACTGTTTTTT	CSARELETGTRPEKLFF
TRBV20-1	-	TRBJ2-5	-	12	TGCAGTGCTGACCCGTACCAAGAGACCCAGTACTTC	CSADPYQETQYF
TRBV7-2	many	TRBJ2-2	TRBD1	15	TGTGCCAGCAGCGACCGGGACAGGGGCACCGGGGAGCTGTTTTTT	CASSDRDRGTGELFF
TRBV18	-	TRBJ2-5	-	15	TGTGCCAGCTCACCACGTCGAGGGAGCTGGGAGACCCAGTACTTC	CASSPRRGSWETQYF
TRBV28	-	TRBJ2-3	-	14	TGTGCCAGCAGTTTTTGGCAGGGCGCAGATACGCAGTATTTT	CASSFWQGADTQYF
TRBV7-2	-	TRBJ2-5	-	15	TGTGCCAGCAGCTTAGGCGGACCCCAGGCGAAGACCCAGTACTTC	CASSLGGPQAKTQYF
TRBV7-3	-	TRBJ2-3	-	17	TGTGCCAGCAGCTTAACGCAGACAGGGAGGTACACAGATACGCAGTATTTT	CASSLTQTGRYTDTQYF
TRBV2	-	TRBJ1-1	-	12	TGTGCCAGCAGTGAAGGGTTCTCTGAAGCTTTCTTT	CASSEGFSEAFF
TRBV6-4	few	TRBJ2-2	-	13	TGTGCCAGCAGGCCCCTTACGGCCGGGGAGCTGTTTTTT	CASRPLTAGELFF
TRBV12-3/TRBV12-4	many	TRBJ2-7	TRBD2	18	TGTGCCAGCAGTTTTTGGCTAGCGGGAGCAGGGGGCAGATACGAGCAGTACTTC	CASSFWLAGAGGRYEQYF
TRBV24-1	few	TRBJ2-1	TRBD1	19	TGTGCCACCAGTATTGCCGGGACAGGGGGCCCCAGCTCCTACAATGAGCAGTTCTTC	CATSIAGTGGPSSYNEQFF
TRBV29-1	few	TRBJ2-3	TRBD2	17	TGCAGCGTTGAAGATCCAGGAGCGGGAGTCAACACAGATACGCAGTATTTT	CSVEDPGAGVNTDTQYF
TRBV28	few	TRBJ2-7	TRBD2	15	TGTGCCAGCAGTTTGTCTAGCGGGAGTAAGTACGAGCAGTACTTC	CASSLSSGSKYEQYF
TRBV20-1	-	TRBJ2-7	-	15	TGCAGTGCCCCCTCCGGCAGCGGACCTTCCTACGAGCAGTACTTC	CSAPSGSGPSYEQYF
TRBV20-1	few	TRBJ2-2	-	13	TGCAGTGCTAGGGGCCTGGGTTTTGGGGAGCTGTTTTTT	CSARGLGFGELFF
TRBV9	-	TRBJ2-3	TRBD2	13	TGTGCCAGCAGTAGGGACTACACAGATACGCAGTATTTT	CASSRDYTDTQYF
TRBV6-2/TRBV6-3	-	TRBJ2-1	TRBD2	14	TGTGCCAGCAGTTACGGTTTCGGGAGGGGTGAGCAGTTCTTC	CASSYGFGRGEQFF
TRBV20-1	-	TRBJ2-7	-	15	TGCAGTGCTAGAGCCCAGGTGGCCATAGCGTACGAGCAGTACTTC	CSARAQVAIAYEQYF
TRBV5-1	many	TRBJ2-1	TRBD2	15	TGCGCCAGCAGCCTGACTAGCGGGAGTTACAAAGAGCAGTTCTTC	CASSLTSGSYKEQFF
TRBV12-3/TRBV12-4	-	TRBJ2-7	-	13	TGTGCCAGCAGTCGCGGAGGTCCCGGGGAGCAGTACTTC	CASSRGGPGEQYF
TRBV24-1	many	TRBJ2-1	-	17	TGTGCCACCAGTGATTTGTCCGTACCCTTTGATTCCAATGAGCAGTTCTTC	CATSDLSVPFDSNEQFF